This entry features one TCR beta chain sequence. Its specificity is unknown. Amplification used 60 Vbeta primers and 13 Jbeta primers. Methods used by the authors: Approximately 11 million of 70 million to 80 million unique TCR beta chains were shared, per a later count. Assay used: immunoSEQ multiplex PCR; TCRdb lists only in-frame clones, some missing. D and trimming were read from the DNA, whereas the V and J calls and clone size are those reported in that table. The sample consists of 60,000 to 70,000 clones, around three quarters of them appearing once. CDR1 is MDHEN and CDR2 is SYDVKM in the germline V gene. The CDR3 spans 15 residues. Trimming removed 6 bases from V and 5 bases from J, with 20 bases in between. The data originate from a study of cytomegalovirus exposure and HLA in healthy donors. Turning to the study itself: An analysis done earlier identified about 120 million unique TCR beta sequences from 200 million or so T cells.

Whole-study results and caveats: The authors enumerated around 150 TCR beta chains as linked to cytomegalovirus. The authors later linked a missense DCLRE1C variant to TCR beta V- and J-gene trimming.

The source material was PBMCs. The genes are TRBV28 and TRBJ2-7; D may be TRBD1 (5 bases). This clonotype was sampled from a man aged 50 to 60 in good health and CMV-seronegative. CDR3 in amino acids: CASRPSVSRVDEQYF. The CDR3 DNA reads as TGTGCCAGCAGGCCGTCGGTCTCCAGGGTCGACGAGCAGTACTTC.